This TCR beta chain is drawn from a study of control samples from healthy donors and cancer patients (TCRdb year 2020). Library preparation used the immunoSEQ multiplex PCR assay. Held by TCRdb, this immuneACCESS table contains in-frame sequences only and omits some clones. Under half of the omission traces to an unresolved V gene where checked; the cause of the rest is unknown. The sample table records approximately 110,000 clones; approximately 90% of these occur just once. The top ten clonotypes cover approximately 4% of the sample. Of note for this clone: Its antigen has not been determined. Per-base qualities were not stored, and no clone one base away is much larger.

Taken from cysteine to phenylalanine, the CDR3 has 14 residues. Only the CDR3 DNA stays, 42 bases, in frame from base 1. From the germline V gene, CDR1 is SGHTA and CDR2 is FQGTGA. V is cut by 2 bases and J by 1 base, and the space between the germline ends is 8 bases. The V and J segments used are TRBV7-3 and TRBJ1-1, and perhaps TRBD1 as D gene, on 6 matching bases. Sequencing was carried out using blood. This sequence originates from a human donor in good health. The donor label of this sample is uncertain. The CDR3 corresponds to CASSLDRWNTEAFF. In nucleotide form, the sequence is TGTGCCAGCAGCTTAGACAGGTGGAACACTGAAGCTTTCTTT.